This T cell receptor (beta chain) was profiled in a study of patients and donors after allogeneic stem cell transplantation. TCRdb called the RT-PCR reads again in MiXCR, with one record for every CDR3 protein. Altogether approximately 170,000 distinct CDR3 sequences are present, about 24% being singletons, with the ten largest covering roughly 26%. The clonotype was recovered from a human donor who was either an allogeneic HSCT recipient or a stem cell or donor lymphocyte infusion donor (not recorded which). It is not recorded whose cells these are; they may come from a transplant donor. Sequenced input: blood, either unsorted or a sorted T cell fraction (not recorded which).

Written as DNA, the CDR3 is TGTGCCAGCAGCTGGCCGTATGGGACAACAACTAATGAAAAACTGTTTTTT. This translates into CASSWPYGTTTNEKLFF. J is TRBJ1-4 and V is TRBV7-9; D might be TRBD1 (6 bases). CDR1 is SEHNR, CDR2 FQNEAQ, per germline (reference sequence). The CDR3 consists of 17 residues. The ends were cut back, 4 bases at V and 0 bases at J, with 15 bases in the middle.